The rows below give T cell receptor beta chains drawn from one sample of a study of shared clonotypes between healthy human individuals. Generated by immunoSEQ multiplex PCR, the TCRdb table keeps only in-frame clones and is missing some. The data show millions of clones, around nine tenths seen once. Sequenced: naive CD4+ T cells sorted from blood. The receptors derive from a man between 18 and 29 years old in good health. Each CDR3 is given with its conserved first and last residue.

TRBJ1-6,TRBV4-3,CASSQGEGSSYNSPLHF
TRBJ2-7,TRBV11-3,CASSPGGQAAGEQYF
TRBJ2-1,TRBV30,CAWSRAGGQGEQFF
TRBJ1-5,TRBV7-2,CASSFVENQPQHF
TRBJ2-5,TRBV6-1,CASSEARTQETQYF
TRBJ1-6,TRBV28,CASALDGNSPLHF
TRBJ2-5,TRBV7-8,CASSLAGLRGETQYF
TRBJ2-5,TRBV4-1,CASSQGTSGSFETQYF
TRBJ2-1,TRBV28,CASSFAVEPYNEQFF
TRBJ1-4,TRBV30,CAWSDRDPREKLFF
TRBJ1-3,TRBV7-2,CASSKSPPGGHLLNTIYF